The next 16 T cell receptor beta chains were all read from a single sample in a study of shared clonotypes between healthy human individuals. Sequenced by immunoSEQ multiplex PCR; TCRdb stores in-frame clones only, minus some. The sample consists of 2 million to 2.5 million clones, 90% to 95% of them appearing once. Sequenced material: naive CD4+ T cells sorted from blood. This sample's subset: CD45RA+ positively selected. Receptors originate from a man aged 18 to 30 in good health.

Here the CDR3 reads CASSIQRGTGSSPLHF. CDR3 in DNA: TGTGCCAGTAGTATCCAACGGGGAACAGGGTCTTCACCCCTCCACTTT. V gene TRBV19 combines with J gene TRBJ1-6, with D possibly being TRBD1 (6 bases). Germline V gene lookup returns CDR1 LNHDA and CDR2 SQIVND (reference sequence). The germline V and J ends were trimmed by 3 bases and 9 bases, with 18 bases remaining between them. The CDR3 has 16 residues.

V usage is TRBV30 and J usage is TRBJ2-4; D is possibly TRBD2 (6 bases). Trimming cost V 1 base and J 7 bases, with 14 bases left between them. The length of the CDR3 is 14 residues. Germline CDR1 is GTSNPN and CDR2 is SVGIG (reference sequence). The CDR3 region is CAWSGDWSSNIQYF. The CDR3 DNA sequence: TGTGCCTGGAGTGGGGACTGGTCGAGCAACATTCAGTACTTC.

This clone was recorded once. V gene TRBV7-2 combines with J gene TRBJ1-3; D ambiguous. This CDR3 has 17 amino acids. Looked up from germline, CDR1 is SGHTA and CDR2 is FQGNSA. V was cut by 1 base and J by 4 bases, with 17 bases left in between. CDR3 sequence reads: CASSLELVQTTGNTIYF. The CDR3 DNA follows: TGTGCCAGCAGCTTAGAGTTGGTCCAAACGACGGGAAACACCATATATTTT.

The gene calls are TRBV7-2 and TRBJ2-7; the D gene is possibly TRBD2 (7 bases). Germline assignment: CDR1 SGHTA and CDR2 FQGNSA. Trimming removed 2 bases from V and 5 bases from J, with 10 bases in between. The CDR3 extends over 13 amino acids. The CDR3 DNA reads TGTGCCAGCAGCTTAAAGGGGGGGCACGAGCAGTACTTC. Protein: CASSLKGGHEQYF.

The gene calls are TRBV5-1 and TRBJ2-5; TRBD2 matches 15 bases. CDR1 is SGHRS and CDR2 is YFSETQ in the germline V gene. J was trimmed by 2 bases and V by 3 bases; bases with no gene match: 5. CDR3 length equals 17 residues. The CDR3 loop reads CASSSGLAGGLQETQYF. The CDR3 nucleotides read TGCGCCAGCAGCTCGGGACTAGCGGGGGGCTTGCAAGAGACCCAGTACTTC.

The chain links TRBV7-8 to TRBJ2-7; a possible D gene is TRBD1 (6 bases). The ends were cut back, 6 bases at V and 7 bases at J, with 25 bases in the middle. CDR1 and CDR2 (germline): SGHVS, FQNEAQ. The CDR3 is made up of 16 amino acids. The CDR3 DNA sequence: TGTGCCAGCAGGGAGTACAGGGTCACTCTAGGTGGGGAGCAGTACTTC. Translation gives CASREYRVTLGGEQYF.

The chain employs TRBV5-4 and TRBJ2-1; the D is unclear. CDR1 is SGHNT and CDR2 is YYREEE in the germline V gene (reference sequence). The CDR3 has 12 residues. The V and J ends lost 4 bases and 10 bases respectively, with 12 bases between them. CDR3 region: CASSRVLDEQFF. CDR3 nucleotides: TGTGCCAGCAGCCGCGTATTAGACGAGCAGTTCTTC.

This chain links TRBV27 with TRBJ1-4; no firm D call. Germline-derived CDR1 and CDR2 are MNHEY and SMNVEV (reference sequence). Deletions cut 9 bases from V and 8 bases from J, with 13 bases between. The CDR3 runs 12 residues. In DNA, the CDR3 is TGTGCCAGGGCAGTACTAGGGGAAAAACTGTTTTTT. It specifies CARAVLGEKLFF.

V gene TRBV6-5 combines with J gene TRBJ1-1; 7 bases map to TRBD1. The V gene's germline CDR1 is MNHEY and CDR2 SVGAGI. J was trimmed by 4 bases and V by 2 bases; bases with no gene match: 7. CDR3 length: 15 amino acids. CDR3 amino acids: CASSYPNRGITEAFF. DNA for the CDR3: TGTGCCAGCAGTTACCCCAACAGGGGTATCACTGAAGCTTTCTTT.

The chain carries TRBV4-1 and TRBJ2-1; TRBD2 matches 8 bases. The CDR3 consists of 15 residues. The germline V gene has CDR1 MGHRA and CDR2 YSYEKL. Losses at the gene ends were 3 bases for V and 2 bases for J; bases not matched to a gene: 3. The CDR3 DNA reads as TGCGCCAGCAGCCAGCTAGCGGGCACCTACAATGAGCAGTTCTTC. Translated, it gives CASSQLAGTYNEQFF.

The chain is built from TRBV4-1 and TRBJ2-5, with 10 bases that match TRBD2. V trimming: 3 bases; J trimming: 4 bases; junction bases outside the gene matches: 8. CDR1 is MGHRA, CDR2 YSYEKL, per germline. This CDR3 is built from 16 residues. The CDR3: CASSQVPSGGGETQYF. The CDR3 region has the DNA TGCGCCAGCAGCCAGGTTCCTAGCGGGGGAGGAGAGACCCAGTACTTC.

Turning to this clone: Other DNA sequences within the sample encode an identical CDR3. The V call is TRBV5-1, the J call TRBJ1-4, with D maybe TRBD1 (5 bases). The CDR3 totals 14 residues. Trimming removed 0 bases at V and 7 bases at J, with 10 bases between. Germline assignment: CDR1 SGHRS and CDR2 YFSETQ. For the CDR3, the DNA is TGCGCCAGCAGCTTGGCGGGGCTGGGTGAAAAACTGTTTTTT. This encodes CASSLAGLGEKLFF.

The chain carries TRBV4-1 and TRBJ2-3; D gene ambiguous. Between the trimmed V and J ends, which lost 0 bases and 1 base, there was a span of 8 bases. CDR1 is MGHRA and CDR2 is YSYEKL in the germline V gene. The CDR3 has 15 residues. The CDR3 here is CASSQDHSGTDTQYF. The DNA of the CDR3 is TGCGCCAGCAGCCAAGATCACAGTGGCACAGATACGCAGTATTTT.

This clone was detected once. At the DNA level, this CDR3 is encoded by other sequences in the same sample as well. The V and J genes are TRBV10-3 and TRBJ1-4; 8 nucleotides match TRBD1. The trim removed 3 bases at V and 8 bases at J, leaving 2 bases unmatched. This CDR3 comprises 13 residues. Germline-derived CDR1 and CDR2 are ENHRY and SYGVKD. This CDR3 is CAISEGTGEKLFF. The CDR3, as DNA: TGTGCCATCAGTGAAGGGACAGGAGAAAAACTGTTTTTT.

The CDR3 DNA is TGTGCCAGCAGTTCATCCCAGGGGAATCGGTTCTATGGCTACACCTTC. It yields the protein CASSSSQGNRFYGYTF. This sequence joins TRBV28 and TRBJ1-2; D possibly corresponds to TRBD1 (6 bases). The V end lost 4 bases, the J end lost 4 bases, and 19 bases lay between the germline ends. CDR3 length: 16 amino acids. Germline V lookup: CDR1 MDHEN, CDR2 SYDVKM.

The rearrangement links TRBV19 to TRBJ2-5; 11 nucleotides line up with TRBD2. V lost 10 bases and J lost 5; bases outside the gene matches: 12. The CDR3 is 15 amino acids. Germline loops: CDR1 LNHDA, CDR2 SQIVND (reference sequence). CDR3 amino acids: CATCSTSGVGETQYF. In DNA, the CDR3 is TGTGCCACCTGCTCGACTAGCGGGGTTGGGGAGACCCAGTACTTC.